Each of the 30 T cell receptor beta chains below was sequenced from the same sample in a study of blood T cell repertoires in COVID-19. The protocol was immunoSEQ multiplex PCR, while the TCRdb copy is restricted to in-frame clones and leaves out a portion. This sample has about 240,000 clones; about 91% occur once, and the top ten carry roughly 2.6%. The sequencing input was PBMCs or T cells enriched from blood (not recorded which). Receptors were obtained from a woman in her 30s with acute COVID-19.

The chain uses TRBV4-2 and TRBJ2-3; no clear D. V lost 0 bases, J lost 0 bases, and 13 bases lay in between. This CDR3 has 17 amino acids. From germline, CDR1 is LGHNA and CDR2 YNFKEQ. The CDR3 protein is CASSQDRGAQSTDTQYF. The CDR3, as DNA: TGTGCCAGCAGCCAAGATCGAGGCGCCCAGAGCACAGATACGCAGTATTTT.

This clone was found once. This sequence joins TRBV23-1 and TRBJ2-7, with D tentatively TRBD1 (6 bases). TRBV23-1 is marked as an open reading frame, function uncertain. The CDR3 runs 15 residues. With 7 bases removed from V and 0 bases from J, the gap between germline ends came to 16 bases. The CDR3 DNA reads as TGCGCCAGCAACCTCAGGGGCCCAAGCTCCTACGAGCAGTACTTC. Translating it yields CASNLRGPSSYEQYF.

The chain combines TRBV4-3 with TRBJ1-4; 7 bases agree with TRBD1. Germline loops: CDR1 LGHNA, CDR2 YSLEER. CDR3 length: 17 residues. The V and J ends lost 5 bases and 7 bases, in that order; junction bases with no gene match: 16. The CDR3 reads CASSSITGTASFEKLFF. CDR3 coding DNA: TGCGCCAGCAGCTCGATAACCGGGACAGCTTCTTTTGAAAAACTGTTTTTT.

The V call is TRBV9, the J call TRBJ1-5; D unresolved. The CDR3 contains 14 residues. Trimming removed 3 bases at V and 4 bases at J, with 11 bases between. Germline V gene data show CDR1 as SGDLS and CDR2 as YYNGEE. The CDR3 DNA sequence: TGTGCCAGCAGCGCGGGGTGGGGAAATCAGCCCCAGCATTTT. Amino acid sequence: CASSAGWGNQPQHF.

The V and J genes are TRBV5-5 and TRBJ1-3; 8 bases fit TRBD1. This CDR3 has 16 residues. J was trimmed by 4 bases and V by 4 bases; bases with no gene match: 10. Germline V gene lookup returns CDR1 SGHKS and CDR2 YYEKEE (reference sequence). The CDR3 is CASSPTQGALGNTIYF. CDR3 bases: TGTGCCAGCAGCCCTACCCAGGGGGCGCTGGGAAACACCATATATTTT.

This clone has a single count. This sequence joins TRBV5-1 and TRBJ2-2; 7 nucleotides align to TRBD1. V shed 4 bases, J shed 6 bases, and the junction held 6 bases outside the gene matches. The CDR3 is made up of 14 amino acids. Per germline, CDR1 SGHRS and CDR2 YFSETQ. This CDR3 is CASSLPGTAGELFF. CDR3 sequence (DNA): TGCGCCAGCAGCCTTCCGGGGACAGCCGGGGAGCTGTTTTTT.

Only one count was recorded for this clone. CDR3 in DNA: TGTGCCAGCAGTCCCTACATGACAAACTCCTACAATGAGCAGTTCTTC. It codes for CASSPYMTNSYNEQFF. The chain is built from TRBV7-2 and TRBJ2-1; unclear D gene. The germline V gene has CDR1 SGHTA and CDR2 FQGNSA. The CDR3 covers 16 residues. The V end lost 6 bases, the J end lost 0 bases, and 15 bases lay between the germline ends. Looking up the rest from reference TRBV7-2 and TRBJ2-1 gives the full variable domain: GAGVSQSPSNKVTEKGKDVELRCDPISGHTALYWYRQSLGQGLEFLIYFQGNSAPDKSGLPSDRFSAERTGGSVSTLTIQRTQQEDSAVYLCASSPYMTNSYNEQFFGPGTRLTVL.

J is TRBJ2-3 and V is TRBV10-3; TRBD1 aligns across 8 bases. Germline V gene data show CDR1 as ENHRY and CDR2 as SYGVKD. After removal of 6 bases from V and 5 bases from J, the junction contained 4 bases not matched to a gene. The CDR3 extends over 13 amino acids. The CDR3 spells CAIRVQGGDTQYF. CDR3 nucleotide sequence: TGTGCCATCAGGGTACAGGGGGGAGATACGCAGTATTTT.

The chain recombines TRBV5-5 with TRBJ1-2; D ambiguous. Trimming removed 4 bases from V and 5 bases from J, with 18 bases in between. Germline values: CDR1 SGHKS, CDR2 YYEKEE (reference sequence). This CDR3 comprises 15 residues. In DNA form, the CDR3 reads TGTGCCAGCAGCCCAGCCTTGACTCTAAGTTATGGCTACACCTTC. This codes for CASSPALTLSYGYTF.

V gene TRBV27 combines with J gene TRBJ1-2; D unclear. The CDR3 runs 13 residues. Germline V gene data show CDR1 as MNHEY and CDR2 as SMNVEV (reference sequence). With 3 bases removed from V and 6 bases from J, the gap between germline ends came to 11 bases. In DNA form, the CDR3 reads TGTGCCAGCAGTTTTCGGGGAGGCGATGGCTACACCTTC. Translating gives CASSFRGGDGYTF.

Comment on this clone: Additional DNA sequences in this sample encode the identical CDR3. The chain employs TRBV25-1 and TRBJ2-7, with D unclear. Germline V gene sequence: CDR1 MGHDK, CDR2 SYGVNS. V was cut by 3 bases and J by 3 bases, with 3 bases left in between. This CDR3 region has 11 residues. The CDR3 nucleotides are TGTGCCAGCAGTGATCTCTACGAGCAGTACTTC. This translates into CASSDLYEQYF.

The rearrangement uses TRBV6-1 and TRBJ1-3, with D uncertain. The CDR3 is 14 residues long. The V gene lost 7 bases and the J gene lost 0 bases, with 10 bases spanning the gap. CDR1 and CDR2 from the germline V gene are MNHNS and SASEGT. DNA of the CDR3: TGTGCCAGCACCTCACCGAGCTCTGGAAACACCATATATTTT. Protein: CASTSPSSGNTIYF.

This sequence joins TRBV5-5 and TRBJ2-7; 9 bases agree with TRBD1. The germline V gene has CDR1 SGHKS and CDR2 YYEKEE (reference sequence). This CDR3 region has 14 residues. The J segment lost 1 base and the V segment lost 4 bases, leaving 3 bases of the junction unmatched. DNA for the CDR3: TGTGCCAGCAGCCCCGGGACAGGGTCCTACGAGCAGTACTTC. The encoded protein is CASSPGTGSYEQYF. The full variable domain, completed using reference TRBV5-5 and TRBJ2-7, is DAGVTQSPTHLIKTRGQQVTLRCSPISGHKSVSWYQQVLGQGPQFIFQYYEKEERGRGNFPDRFSARQFPNYSSELNVNALLLGDSALYLCASSPGTGSYEQYFGPGTRLTVT.

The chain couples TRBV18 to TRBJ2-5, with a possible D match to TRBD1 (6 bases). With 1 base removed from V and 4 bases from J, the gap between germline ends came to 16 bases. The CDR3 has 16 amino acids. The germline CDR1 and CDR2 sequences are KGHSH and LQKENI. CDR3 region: CASSPLRTAVGETQYF. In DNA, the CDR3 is TGTGCCAGCTCACCACTGAGGACAGCGGTCGGAGAGACCCAGTACTTC. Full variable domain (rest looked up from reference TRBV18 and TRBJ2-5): NAGVMQNPRHLVRRRGQEARLRCSPMKGHSHVYWYRQLPEEGLKFMVYLQKENIIDESGMPKERFSAEFPKEGPSILRIQQVVRGDSAAYFCASSPLRTAVGETQYFGPGTRLLVL.

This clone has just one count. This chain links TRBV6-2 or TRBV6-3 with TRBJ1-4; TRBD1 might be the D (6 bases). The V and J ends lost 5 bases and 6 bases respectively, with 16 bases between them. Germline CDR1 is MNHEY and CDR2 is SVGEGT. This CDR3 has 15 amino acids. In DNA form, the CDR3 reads TGTGCCAGCAGTCAGGGGTGGTCAATCGATGAAAAACTGTTTTTT. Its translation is CASSQGWSIDEKLFF.

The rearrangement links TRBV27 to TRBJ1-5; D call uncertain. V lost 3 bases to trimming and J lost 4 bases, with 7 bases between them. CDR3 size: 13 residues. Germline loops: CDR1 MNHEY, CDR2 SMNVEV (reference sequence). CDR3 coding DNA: TGTGCCAGCAGTTTGCGGGAGAATCAGCCCCAGCATTTT. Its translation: CASSLRENQPQHF.

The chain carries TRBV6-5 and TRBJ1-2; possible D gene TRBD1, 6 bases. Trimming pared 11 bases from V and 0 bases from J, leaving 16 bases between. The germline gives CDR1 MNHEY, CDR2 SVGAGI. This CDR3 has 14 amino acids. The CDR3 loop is CAHTRTATNYGYTF. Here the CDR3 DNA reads TGTGCCCACACTCGGACAGCAACTAACTATGGCTACACCTTC.

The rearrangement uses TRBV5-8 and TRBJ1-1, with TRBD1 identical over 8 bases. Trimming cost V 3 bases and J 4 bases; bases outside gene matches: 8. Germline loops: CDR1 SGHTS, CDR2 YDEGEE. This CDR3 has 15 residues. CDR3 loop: CASSSDRDWSTEAFF. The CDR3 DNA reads TGTGCCAGCAGCTCGGACAGGGATTGGAGCACTGAAGCTTTCTTT.

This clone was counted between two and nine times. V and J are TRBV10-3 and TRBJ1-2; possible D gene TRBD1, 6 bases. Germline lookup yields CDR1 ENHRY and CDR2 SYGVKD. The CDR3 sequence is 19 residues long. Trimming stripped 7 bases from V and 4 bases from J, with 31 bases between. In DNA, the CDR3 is TGTGCCATCACCCCGGTTAGGACAGCTTCAGACCAACGCACCTATGGCTACACCTTC. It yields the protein CAITPVRTASDQRTYGYTF.

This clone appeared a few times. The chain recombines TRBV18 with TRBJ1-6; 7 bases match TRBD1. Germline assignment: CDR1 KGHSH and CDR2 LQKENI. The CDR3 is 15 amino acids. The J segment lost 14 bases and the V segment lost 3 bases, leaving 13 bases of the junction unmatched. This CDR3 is CASSPGTGDIGALHF. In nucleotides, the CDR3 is TGTGCCAGCTCACCGGGAACAGGGGATATTGGAGCCCTCCACTTT.

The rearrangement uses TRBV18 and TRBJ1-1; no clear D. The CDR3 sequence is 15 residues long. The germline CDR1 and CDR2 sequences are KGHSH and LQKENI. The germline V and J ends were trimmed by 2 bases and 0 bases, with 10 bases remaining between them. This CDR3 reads CASSPSAAMNTEAFF. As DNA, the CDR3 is TGTGCCAGCTCACCATCCGCGGCCATGAACACTGAAGCTTTCTTT.

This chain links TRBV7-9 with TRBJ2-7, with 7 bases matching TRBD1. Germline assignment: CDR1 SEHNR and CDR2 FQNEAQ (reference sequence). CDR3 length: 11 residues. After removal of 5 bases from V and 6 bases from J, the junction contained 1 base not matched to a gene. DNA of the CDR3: TGTGCCAGCAGCCCAGGGGGCGAGCAGTACTTC. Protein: CASSPGGEQYF. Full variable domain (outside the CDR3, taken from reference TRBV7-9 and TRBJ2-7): DTGVSQNPRHKITKRGQNVTFRCDPISEHNRLYWYRQTLGQGPEFLTYFQNEAQLEKSRLLSDRFSAERPKGSFSTLEIQRTEQGDSAMYLCASSPGGEQYFGPGTRLTVT.

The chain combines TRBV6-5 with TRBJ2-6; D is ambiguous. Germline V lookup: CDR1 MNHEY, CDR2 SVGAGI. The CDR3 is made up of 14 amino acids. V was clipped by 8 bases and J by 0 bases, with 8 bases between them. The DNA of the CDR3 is TGTGCCAGCCAGGCAGTCTCTGGGGCCAACGTCCTGACTTTC. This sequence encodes CASQAVSGANVLTF.

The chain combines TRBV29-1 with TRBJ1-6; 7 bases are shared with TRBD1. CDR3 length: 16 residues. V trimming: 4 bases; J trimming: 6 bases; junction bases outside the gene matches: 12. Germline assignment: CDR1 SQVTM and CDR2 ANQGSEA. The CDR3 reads CSVVFRDRQPNSPLHF. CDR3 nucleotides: TGCAGCGTTGTGTTCCGGGACAGACAACCTAATTCACCCCTCCACTTT.

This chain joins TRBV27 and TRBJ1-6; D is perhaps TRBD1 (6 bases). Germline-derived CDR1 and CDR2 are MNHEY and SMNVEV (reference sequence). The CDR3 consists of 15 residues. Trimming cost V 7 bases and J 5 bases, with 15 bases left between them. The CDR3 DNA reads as TGTGCCAGCAACCTCTCGGGACATAATAATTCACCCCTCCACTTT. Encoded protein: CASNLSGHNNSPLHF.

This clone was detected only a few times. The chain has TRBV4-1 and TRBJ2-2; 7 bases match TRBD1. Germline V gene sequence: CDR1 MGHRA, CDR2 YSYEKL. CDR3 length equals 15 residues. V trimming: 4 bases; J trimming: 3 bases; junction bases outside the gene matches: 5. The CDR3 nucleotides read TGCGCCAGCAGCCGCCGGGACAGCCACACCGGGGAGCTGTTTTTT. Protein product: CASSRRDSHTGELFF.

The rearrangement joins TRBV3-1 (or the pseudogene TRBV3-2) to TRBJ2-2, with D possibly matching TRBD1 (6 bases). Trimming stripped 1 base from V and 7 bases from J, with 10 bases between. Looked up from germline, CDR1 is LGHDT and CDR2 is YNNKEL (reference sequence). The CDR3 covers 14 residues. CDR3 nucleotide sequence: TGTGCCAGCAGCCAAGCAGGGGAAGGCGGGGAGCTGTTTTTT. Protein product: CASSQAGEGGELFF.

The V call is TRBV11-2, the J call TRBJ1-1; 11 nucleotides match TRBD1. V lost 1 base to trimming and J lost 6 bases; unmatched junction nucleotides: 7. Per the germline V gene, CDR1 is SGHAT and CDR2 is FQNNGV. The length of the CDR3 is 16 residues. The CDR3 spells CASSLGFRDRGSEAFF. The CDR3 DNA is TGTGCCAGCAGCTTAGGCTTCCGGGACAGGGGGTCTGAAGCTTTCTTT.

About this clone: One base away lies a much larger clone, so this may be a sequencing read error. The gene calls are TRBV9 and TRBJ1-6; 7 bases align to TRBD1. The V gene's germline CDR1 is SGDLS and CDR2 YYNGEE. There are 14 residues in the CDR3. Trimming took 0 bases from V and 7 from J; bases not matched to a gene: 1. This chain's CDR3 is CASSVETGNSPLHF. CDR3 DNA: TGTGCCAGCAGCGTAGAGACAGGGAATTCACCCCTCCACTTT.

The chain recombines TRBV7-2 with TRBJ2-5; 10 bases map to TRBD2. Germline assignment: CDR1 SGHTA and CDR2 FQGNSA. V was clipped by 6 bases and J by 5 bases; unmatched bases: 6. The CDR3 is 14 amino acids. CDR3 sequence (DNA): TGTGCCAGCAGAGGTAGCGGGGGGCGGGAGACCCAGTACTTC. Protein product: CASRGSGGRETQYF.